What follows are 31 T cell receptor beta chains derived from one specimen sequenced in a study of T cells in tumors after PD-1 blockade. TCRdb keeps only in-frame clones here, not all; method: immunoSEQ multiplex PCR. The table lists roughly 5,400 clones, roughly four fifths of them singletons, with 40% to 60% in the top ten. The input for sequencing was PBMCs, taken after anti-PD-1 therapy. Every receptor here comes from a human donor with advanced basal cell or squamous cell carcinoma (not recorded which).

The chain joins TRBV6-5 to TRBJ2-1, with a tentative D call TRBD1 (6 bases). The CDR3 runs 15 residues. CDR1 MNHEY and CDR2 SVGAGI come from the germline V gene. The V end lost 2 bases, the J end lost 3 bases, and 11 bases lay between the germline ends. CDR3 DNA sequence: TGTGCCAGCAGTTACAGTGGGGGCCTCTACAATGAGCAGTTCTTC. It codes for CASSYSGGLYNEQFF.

CDR3 DNA: TGCAGTGCTAGGGATGGGAGCGAGCAGTACTTC. Its protein is CSARDGSEQYF. The chain recombines TRBV20-1 with TRBJ2-7, with D possibly TRBD2 on 5 matching bases. V was pared by 3 bases and J by 6 bases, with 9 bases between. This CDR3 is 11 amino acids long. In germline, CDR1 is DFQATT, CDR2 SNEGSKA (reference sequence).

The sample holds one count of this clone. J is TRBJ2-1 and V is TRBV4-3; no firm D call. CDR1 LGHNA and CDR2 YSLEER come from the germline V gene. The CDR3 covers 14 residues. The V end was cut by 4 bases, the J end by 5 bases, with 12 bases between. The CDR3 sequence is CASSPMFGHNEQFF. CDR3 nucleotide sequence: TGCGCCAGCAGCCCTATGTTTGGACACAATGAGCAGTTCTTC.

The chain joins TRBV19 to TRBJ2-1; 11 bases agree with TRBD2. With V trimmed by 5 bases and J by 5 bases, 5 bases remained unmatched. Germline V gene lookup returns CDR1 LNHDA and CDR2 SQIVND (reference sequence). This CDR3 spans 15 amino acids. CDR3 protein: CASSSIAGGNNEQFF. CDR3 nucleotides: TGTGCCAGTAGTTCTATAGCGGGGGGGAACAATGAGCAGTTCTTC.

The rearrangement links TRBV4-3 to TRBJ2-7; D possibly corresponds to TRBD1 (5 bases). The CDR3 length is 14 residues. The V gene lost 8 bases and the J gene lost 6 bases, with 20 bases spanning the gap. Germline CDR1 reads LGHNA; CDR2 reads YSLEER. The CDR3 sequence is CASQPSPGQGEQYF. CDR3 sequence (DNA): TGCGCCAGCCAGCCTTCCCCGGGCCAGGGCGAGCAGTACTTC.

V and J are TRBV15 and TRBJ2-7; D might be TRBD1 or TRBD2, each matching 5 bases. Trimming took 1 base from V and 0 from J, leaving 10 bases between them. CDR1 and CDR2 (germline): LNHNV, YYDKDF (reference sequence). CDR3 size: 15 residues. CDR3 in DNA: TGTGCCACCAGCAGAGGGTGGGGGAGCTCCTACGAGCAGTACTTC. This translates into CATSRGWGSSYEQYF. The entire variable domain, with the rest obtained from reference TRBV15 and TRBJ2-7, is as follows: DAMVIQNPRYQVTQFGKPVTLSCSQTLNHNVMYWYQQKSSQAPKLLFHYYDKDFNNEADTPDNFQSRRPNTSFCFLDIRSPGLGDTAMYLCATSRGWGSSYEQYFGPGTRLTVT.

The chain links TRBV10-2 to TRBJ2-2, with D tentatively TRBD1 (6 bases). Germline lookup yields CDR1 WSHSY and CDR2 SAAADI. CDR3 length: 14 residues. Trimming cost V 6 bases and J 7 bases, with 15 bases left between them. The CDR3 protein is CASRGPQGNGELFF. The CDR3 coding sequence is TGCGCCAGCAGGGGACCCCAGGGGAACGGGGAGCTGTTTTTT.

The genes are TRBV7-2 and TRBJ2-4; 9 positions match TRBD1. From germline, CDR1 is SGHTA and CDR2 FQGNSA. Trimming at V came to 3 bases and at J to 4 bases, leaving 7 bases not matched to a gene. CDR3 length: 16 residues. DNA of the CDR3: TGTGCCAGCAGCTTTGCCCGGGGGACAGGGAAAAACATTCAGTACTTC. It yields the protein CASSFARGTGKNIQYF. The entire variable domain, with the rest obtained from reference TRBV7-2 and TRBJ2-4, is as follows: GAGVSQSPSNKVTEKGKDVELRCDPISGHTALYWYRQSLGQGLEFLIYFQGNSAPDKSGLPSDRFSAERTGGSVSTLTIQRTQQEDSAVYLCASSFARGTGKNIQYFGAGTRLSVL.

This clone showed up just once. This sequence joins TRBV7-6 and TRBJ2-2, with 9 bases that match TRBD2. This CDR3 contains 16 residues. V lost 5 bases to trimming and J lost 1 base; unmatched junction nucleotides: 5. Germline V lookup: CDR1 SGHVS, CDR2 FNYEAQ. The CDR3 sequence is CASSILLAGNTGELFF. Here the CDR3 DNA reads TGTGCCAGCAGCATACTACTAGCGGGGAACACCGGGGAGCTGTTTTTT.

This clone was recorded only once. V gene TRBV2 combines with J gene TRBJ2-5; possibly TRBD2 for D (7 bases). Between the trimmed V and J ends, which lost 3 bases and 5 bases, there was a span of 13 bases. Germline V gene lookup returns CDR1 SNHLY and CDR2 FYNNEI. This CDR3 has 14 residues. CDR3 in DNA: TGTGCCAGCAGTGAGGGAGGGGGAAGGGAGACCCAGTACTTC. Translating gives CASSEGGGRETQYF.

This chain uses TRBV7-8 with TRBJ2-5; 10 bases fit TRBD2. The CDR3 is 16 residues long. CDR1 SGHVS and CDR2 FQNEAQ come from the germline V gene. Germline trimming cut 3 bases from V and 5 bases from J; bases unmatched to any gene: 9. CDR3 loop: CASSLNSGGLGETQYF. The CDR3 DNA reads as TGTGCCAGCAGCTTGAATAGCGGGGGGTTAGGGGAGACCCAGTACTTC.

V is TRBV19 and J is TRBJ2-3; D not certain. Germline V gene lookup returns CDR1 LNHDA and CDR2 SQIVND (reference sequence). This CDR3 has 14 residues. Trimming stripped 3 bases from V and 1 base from J, with 8 bases between. This CDR3 is CASSIVERTDTQYF. CDR3 DNA: TGTGCCAGTAGTATTGTGGAGCGCACAGATACGCAGTATTTT. The full variable domain, rest sourced from reference TRBV19 and TRBJ2-3, is DGGITQSPKYLFRKEGQNVTLSCEQNLNHDAMYWYRQDPGQGLRLIYYSQIVNDFQKGDIAEGYSVSREKKESFPLTVTSAQKNPTAFYLCASSIVERTDTQYFGPGTRLTVL.

This clone has only a few counts. The chain uses TRBV2 and TRBJ1-1; D is perhaps TRBD1 (5 bases). CDR3 length equals 11 residues. Germline V gene data show CDR1 as SNHLY and CDR2 as FYNNEI. V lost 9 bases, J lost 2 bases, and 7 bases lay in between. The CDR3 spells CARQANTEAFF. The CDR3 DNA is TGTGCCAGACAGGCCAACACTGAAGCTTTCTTT.

The V gene is TRBV18, the J gene TRBJ1-5; 8 bases match TRBD1. J lost 6 bases, V lost 3 bases, and 1 base had no gene match. The CDR3 is made up of 13 amino acids. The germline V gene encodes CDR1 KGHSH and CDR2 LQKENI. The CDR3 DNA is TGTGCCAGCTCACCCGGACAGGGTCAGCCCCAGCATTTT. Its translation is CASSPGQGQPQHF.

This clone has only one observation. The genes are TRBV5-6 and TRBJ2-3; 10 nucleotides agree with TRBD2. The CDR3 extends over 15 amino acids. V trimming: 0 bases; J trimming: 4 bases; junction bases outside the gene matches: 2. Germline lookup yields CDR1 SGHDT and CDR2 YYEEEE. The CDR3, as DNA: TGTGCCAGCAGCTTGGGGCTAGCGGGGGCAGATACGCAGTATTTT. Translated, it gives CASSLGLAGADTQYF.

This chain links TRBV28 with TRBJ2-7; TRBD1 agrees at 7 bases. The germline gives CDR1 MDHEN, CDR2 SYDVKM. The trim removed 10 bases at V and 3 bases at J, leaving 9 bases unmatched. This CDR3 is built from 13 residues. Written as DNA, the CDR3 is TGTGCCACCAAAAGGGGGCAGATCTACGAGCAGTACTTC. It specifies CATKRGQIYEQYF.

The chain is built from TRBV15 and TRBJ2-1, with 12 bases fitting TRBD2. This CDR3 has 17 amino acids. Germline values: CDR1 LNHNV, CDR2 YYDKDF (reference sequence). J gave up 9 bases and V 0 bases, and 9 bases lay outside the gene matches. The CDR3 reads CATSRDFLAGGPGEQFF. CDR3 coding DNA: TGTGCCACCAGCAGAGATTTCCTAGCGGGGGGGCCTGGTGAGCAGTTCTTC.

The genes are TRBV7-8 and TRBJ2-2, with 13 bases fitting TRBD2. The germline gives CDR1 SGHVS, CDR2 FQNEAQ. The V gene end was trimmed by 4 bases and the J gene end by 9 bases; junction bases not matched to a gene: 8. The CDR3 runs to 16 residues. The CDR3 reads CASSSRLAGGLWELFF. As DNA, the CDR3 is TGTGCCAGCAGCTCCCGACTAGCGGGGGGCCTGTGGGAGCTGTTTTTT. The full variable domain, rest sourced from reference TRBV7-8 and TRBJ2-2, is GAGVSQSPRYKVAKRGQDVALRCDPISGHVSLFWYQQALGQGPEFLTYFQNEAQLDKSGLPSDRFFAERPEGSVSTLKIQRTQQEDSAVYLCASSSRLAGGLWELFFGEGSRLTVL.

CDR3 protein: CASSLPTELTDTQYF. The CDR3, as DNA: TGTGCCAGCAGTTTACCGACAGAACTCACAGATACGCAGTATTTT. The chain combines TRBV28 with TRBJ2-3, with a weak D call TRBD1 (5 bases). The V end lost 2 bases, the J end lost 2 bases, and 11 bases lay between the germline ends. The CDR3 runs to 15 residues. Germline V gene data show CDR1 as MDHEN and CDR2 as SYDVKM. The whole variable domain, filled in from reference TRBV28 and TRBJ2-3, reads DVKVTQSSRYLVKRTGEKVFLECVQDMDHENMFWYRQDPGLGLRLIYFSYDVKMKEKGDIPEGYSVSREKKERFSLILESASTNQTSMYLCASSLPTELTDTQYFGPGTRLTVL.

V and J are TRBV6-1 and TRBJ2-7; the D is unclear. CDR1 is MNHNS and CDR2 is SASEGT in the germline V gene. The V end lost 2 bases, the J end lost 0 bases, and 11 bases lay between the germline ends. The CDR3 sequence is 15 residues long. CDR3 nucleotides: TGTGCCAGCAGTGAAAAGCGCTTACTCTCCTACGAGCAGTACTTC. Protein: CASSEKRLLSYEQYF.

This clone was picked up one time. The chain's CDR3 is CASSRDRGLTDTQYF. CDR3 DNA: TGCGCCAGCAGCAGGGACAGGGGCCTCACAGATACGCAGTATTTT. The genes are TRBV10-1 and TRBJ2-3, with TRBD1 identical over 10 bases. The CDR3 is 15 amino acids. In germline, CDR1 is WNHNN, CDR2 SYGVQD (reference sequence). Trimming removed 6 bases from V and 2 bases from J; junction bases left unmatched: 5.

This clone was found a few times. The chain has TRBV6-5 and TRBJ2-7; 9 bases map to TRBD1. After removal of 8 bases from V and 3 bases from J, the junction contained 5 bases not matched to a gene. The CDR3 consists of 13 residues. Looked up from germline, CDR1 is MNHEY and CDR2 is SVGAGI. Here the CDR3 DNA reads TGTGCCAGCGGCGGGGACAGGGACTACGAGCAGTACTTC. Its protein product is CASGGDRDYEQYF.

The chain links TRBV5-1 to TRBJ1-4, with D perhaps TRBD1 (6 bases). Germline V CDR1 and CDR2: SGHRS, YFSETQ. Trimming removed 5 bases at V and 3 bases at J, with 11 bases between. This CDR3 has 14 amino acids. CDR3 bases: TGCGCCAGCAGTCAGGGGTACGCTAATGAAAAACTGTTTTTT. This encodes CASSQGYANEKLFF.

The chain is built from TRBV14 and TRBJ1-6, with 8 bases lining up with TRBD1. Unmatched junction bases numbered 13, after V lost 4 bases and J lost 14 bases. The CDR3 totals 15 residues. Germline V lookup: CDR1 SGHDN, CDR2 FVKESK. Here the CDR3 reads CASSPRQGQGATLHF. The CDR3 coding sequence is TGTGCCAGCAGCCCCAGGCAAGGACAGGGTGCGACCCTCCACTTT.

This clone occurred a few times. The chain combines TRBV12-5 with TRBJ2-2; no firm D call. V shed 1 base and J shed 0 bases, with 9 bases lying between them. CDR1 is LGHNT and CDR2 is FRNRAP in the germline V gene. The CDR3 contains 16 residues. This CDR3 is CASGLGRTANTGELFF. For the CDR3, the DNA is TGTGCTAGTGGTTTGGGGCGGACCGCGAACACCGGGGAGCTGTTTTTT.

This clone was seen only once. J is TRBJ2-3 and V is TRBV2; 8 bases agree with TRBD2. J lost 1 base, V lost 8 bases, and 5 bases had no gene match. The CDR3 is 14 residues long. Germline V gene lookup returns CDR1 SNHLY and CDR2 FYNNEI. The CDR3 nucleotides read TGTGCCAGCGGGGGAGCGGGGGGCACAGATACGCAGTATTTT. Protein: CASGGAGGTDTQYF.

This sequence joins TRBV3-1 (or the pseudogene TRBV3-2) and TRBJ2-7, with D possibly being TRBD1 (5 bases). Germline CDR1 is LGHDT and CDR2 is YNNKEL (reference sequence). The CDR3 runs to 11 residues. V dropped 4 bases and J dropped 6 bases, with 7 bases sitting between them. CDR3 in amino acids: CASSPGAEQYF. In DNA form, the CDR3 reads TGTGCCAGCAGCCCTGGGGCCGAGCAGTACTTC.

The J gene is TRBJ2-7, the V gene TRBV12-3 or TRBV12-4; no clear D. Trimming removed 6 bases at V and 1 base at J, with 4 bases between. This CDR3 is built from 11 residues. Here the CDR3 DNA reads TGTGCCAGCAGCCCTTCCTACGAGCAGTACTTC. Translated: CASSPSYEQYF.

In this sample, this clone turned up once. The chain couples TRBV10-2 to TRBJ2-7, with 8 bases matching TRBD2. The CDR3 runs 17 residues. Trimming at V came to 0 bases and at J to 3 bases, leaving 10 bases not matched to a gene. Germline V gene lookup returns CDR1 WSHSY and CDR2 SAAADI. Here the CDR3 DNA reads TGCGCCAGCAGTGAGTCGAAGCTACTAGCGGCCAACTACGAGCAGTACTTC. It is translated as CASSESKLLAANYEQYF.

The V call is TRBV7-8, the J call TRBJ2-7, with a tentative D call TRBD2 (5 bases). The CDR3 totals 12 residues. Germline V gives CDR1 SGHVS, CDR2 FQNEAQ. Trimming cost V 4 bases and J 7 bases, with 11 bases left between them. The CDR3 protein is CASSWASGEQYF. The CDR3, as DNA: TGTGCCAGCAGCTGGGCATCGGGAGAGCAGTACTTC. The complete variable domain, with remaining parts taken from reference TRBV7-8 and TRBJ2-7, reads GAGVSQSPRYKVAKRGQDVALRCDPISGHVSLFWYQQALGQGPEFLTYFQNEAQLDKSGLPSDRFFAERPEGSVSTLKIQRTQQEDSAVYLCASSWASGEQYFGPGTRLTVT.

This chain links TRBV4-1 with TRBJ1-5; no firm D call. The germline gives CDR1 MGHRA, CDR2 YSYEKL. The CDR3 contains 15 residues. V was shortened by 1 base and J by 2 bases, with 9 bases between the two germline ends. The CDR3 bases are TGCGCCAGCAGCCAAGGTCGAGTAGGCAATCAGCCCCAGCATTTT. It yields the protein CASSQGRVGNQPQHF.